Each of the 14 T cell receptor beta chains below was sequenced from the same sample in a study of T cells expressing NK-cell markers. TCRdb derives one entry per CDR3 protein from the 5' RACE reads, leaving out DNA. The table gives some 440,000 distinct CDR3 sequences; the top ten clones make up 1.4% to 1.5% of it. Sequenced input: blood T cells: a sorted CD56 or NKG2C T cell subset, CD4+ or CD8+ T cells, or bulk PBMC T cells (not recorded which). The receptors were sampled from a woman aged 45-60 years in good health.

The CDR3 reads CASSLKTREAFF. This chain uses TRBV12-3 or TRBV12-4 with TRBJ1-1. The CDR3 spans 12 residues.

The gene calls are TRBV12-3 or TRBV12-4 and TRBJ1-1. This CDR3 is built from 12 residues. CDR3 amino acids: CASSLAPAEAFF.

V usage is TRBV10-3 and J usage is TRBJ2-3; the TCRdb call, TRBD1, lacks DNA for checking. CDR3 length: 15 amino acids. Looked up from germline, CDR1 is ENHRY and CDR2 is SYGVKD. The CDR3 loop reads CATQGSGTTTDTQYF.

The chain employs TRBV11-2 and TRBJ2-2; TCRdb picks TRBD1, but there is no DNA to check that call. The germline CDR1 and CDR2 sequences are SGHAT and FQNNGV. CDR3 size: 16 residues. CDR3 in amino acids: CASSVPGSSNTGELFF.

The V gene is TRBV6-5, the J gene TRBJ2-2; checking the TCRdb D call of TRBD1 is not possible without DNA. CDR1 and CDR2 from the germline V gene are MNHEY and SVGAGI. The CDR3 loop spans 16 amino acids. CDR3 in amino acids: CASSYEGLGFVGELFF.

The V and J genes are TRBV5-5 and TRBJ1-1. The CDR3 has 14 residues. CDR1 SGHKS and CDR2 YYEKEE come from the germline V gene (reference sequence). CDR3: CASSLETRRSEAFF.

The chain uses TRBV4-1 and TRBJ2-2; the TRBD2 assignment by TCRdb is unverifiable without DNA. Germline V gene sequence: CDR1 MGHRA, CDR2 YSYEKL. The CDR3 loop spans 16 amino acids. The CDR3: CASSRGGAGVPGELFF.

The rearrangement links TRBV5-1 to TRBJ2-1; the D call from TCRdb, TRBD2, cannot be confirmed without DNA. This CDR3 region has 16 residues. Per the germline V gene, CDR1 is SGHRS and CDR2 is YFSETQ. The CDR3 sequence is CASSLGSGSRVEEQFF.

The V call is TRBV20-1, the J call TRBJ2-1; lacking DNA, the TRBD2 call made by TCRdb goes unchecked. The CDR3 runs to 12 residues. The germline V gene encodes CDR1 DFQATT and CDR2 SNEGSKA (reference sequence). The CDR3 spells CSASLRGDEQFF.

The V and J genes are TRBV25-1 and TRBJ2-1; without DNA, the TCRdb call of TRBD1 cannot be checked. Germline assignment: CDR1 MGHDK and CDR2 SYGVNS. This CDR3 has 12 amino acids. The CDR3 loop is CASSPGTTEQFF.

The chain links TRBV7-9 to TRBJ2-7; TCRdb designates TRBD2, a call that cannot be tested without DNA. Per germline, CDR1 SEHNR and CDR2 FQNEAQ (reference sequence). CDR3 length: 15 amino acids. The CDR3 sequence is CASSLSGTLSYEQYF. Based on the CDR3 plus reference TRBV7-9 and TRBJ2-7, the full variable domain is DTGVSQNPRHKITKRGQNVTFRCDPISEHNRLYWYRQTLGQGPEFLTYFQNEAQLEKSRLLSDRFSAERPKGSFSTLEIQRTEQGDSAMYLCASSLSGTLSYEQYFGPGTRLTVT.

The CDR3 loop reads CASSQVGRHEQFF. This chain uses TRBV3-1 with TRBJ2-1; TCRdb's D gene call, TRBD1, goes unchecked for lack of DNA. Per the germline V gene, CDR1 is LGHDT and CDR2 is YNNKEL (reference sequence). CDR3 length: 13 residues.

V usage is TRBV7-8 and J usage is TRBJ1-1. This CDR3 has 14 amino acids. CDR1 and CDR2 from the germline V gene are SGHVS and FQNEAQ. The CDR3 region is CASSSEEVVTEAFF.

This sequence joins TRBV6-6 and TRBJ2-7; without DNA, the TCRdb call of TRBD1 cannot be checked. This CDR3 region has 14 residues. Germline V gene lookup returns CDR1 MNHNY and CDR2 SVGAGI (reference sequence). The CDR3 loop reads CASRRPGQGGEQYF.